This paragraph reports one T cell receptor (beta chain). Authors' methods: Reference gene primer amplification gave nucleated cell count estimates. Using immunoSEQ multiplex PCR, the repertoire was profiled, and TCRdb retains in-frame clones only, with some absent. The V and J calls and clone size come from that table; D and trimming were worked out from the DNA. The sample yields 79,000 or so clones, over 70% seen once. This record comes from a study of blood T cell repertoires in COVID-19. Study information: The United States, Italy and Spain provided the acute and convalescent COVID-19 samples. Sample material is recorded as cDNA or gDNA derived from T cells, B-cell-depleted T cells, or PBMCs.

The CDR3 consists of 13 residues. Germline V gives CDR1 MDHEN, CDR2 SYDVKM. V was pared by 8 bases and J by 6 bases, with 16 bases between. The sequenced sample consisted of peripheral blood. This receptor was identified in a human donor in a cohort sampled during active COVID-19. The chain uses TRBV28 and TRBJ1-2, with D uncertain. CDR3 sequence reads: CASGFTRAHGYTF. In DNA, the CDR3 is TGTGCCAGCGGGTTTACTAGAGCCCATGGCTACACCTTC.